The 27 T cell receptor beta chains below come from one sample, sequenced in a study of PD-1 blockade in classical Hodgkin lymphoma. Relapse after autologous stem cell transplantation occurred in every patient, and brentuximab vedotin exposure varied. Libraries were prepared by immunoSEQ multiplex PCR; TCRdb keeps only in-frame clonotypes and omits some of them. This sample has tens of thousands of clones, with 60% to 75% found just once. This specimen was peripheral blood mononuclear cells (PBMCs), taken at baseline. All receptors derive from a human donor with classical Hodgkin lymphoma.

The rearrangement uses TRBV5-6 and TRBJ2-1, with D possibly being TRBD2 (5 bases). V lost 4 bases, J lost 5 bases, and 13 bases lay in between. There are 14 residues in the CDR3. CDR1 and CDR2 (germline): SGHDT, YYEEEE. The CDR3 spells CASSLGVRNNEQFF. The CDR3 DNA sequence: TGTGCCAGCAGCCTGGGAGTACGAAACAATGAGCAGTTCTTC.

CDR3 bases: TGTGCCAGCAGACAGGGTTGGGGAAGCGAGCAGTACTTC. This encodes CASRQGWGSEQYF. V is TRBV25-1 and J is TRBJ2-5; TRBD1 might be the D (6 bases). The J call may be wrong; the DNA end is better matched by TRBJ2-7. CDR1 and CDR2 (germline): MGHDK, SYGVNS. The CDR3 has 13 residues.

The V call is TRBV5-1, the J call TRBJ2-3; the match to TRBD2 covers 7 bases. Losses at the gene ends were 0 bases for V and 4 bases for J; bases not matched to a gene: 8. This CDR3 comprises 16 residues. CDR1 and CDR2 from the germline V gene are SGHRS and YFSETQ. CDR3 loop: CASSLEGGRLADTQYF. Written as DNA, the CDR3 is TGCGCCAGCAGCTTGGAGGGAGGGAGGCTTGCAGATACGCAGTATTTT.

Here the CDR3 reads CASGFSTNGMNTGELFF. The CDR3 nucleotides read TGTGCTAGTGGTTTTTCAACGAACGGGATGAACACCGGGGAGCTGTTTTTT. The V and J genes are TRBV12-5 and TRBJ2-2; D possibly corresponds to TRBD2 (5 bases). CDR1 LGHNT and CDR2 FRNRAP come from the germline V gene. The CDR3 runs 17 residues. Between the trimmed V and J ends, which lost 3 bases and 1 base, there was a span of 15 bases.

The chain carries TRBV11-1 and TRBJ1-4; 11 nucleotides agree with TRBD1. Germline assignment: CDR1 SGHAT and CDR2 FQDESV (reference sequence). The CDR3 runs 14 residues. The J segment lost 7 bases and the V segment lost 5 bases, leaving 3 bases of the junction unmatched. This chain's CDR3 is CASSPGQGGEKLFF. As DNA, the CDR3 is TGTGCCAGCAGCCCGGGACAGGGGGGTGAAAAACTGTTTTTT.

This chain uses TRBV7-9 with TRBJ2-1, with D maybe TRBD1 (6 bases). Germline V gene lookup returns CDR1 SEHNR and CDR2 FQNEAQ (reference sequence). CDR3 length equals 16 residues. V gave up 5 bases and J gave up 8 bases, with 22 bases separating them. The CDR3 DNA is TGTGCCAGCAGCCCTGGGTCGACAGGAGTCCCGTATGAGCAGTTCTTC. Amino acids: CASSPGSTGVPYEQFF.

This chain joins TRBV19 and TRBJ2-1; D call uncertain. Trimming took 5 bases from V and 0 from J, leaving 11 bases between them. Germline V CDR1 and CDR2: LNHDA, SQIVND (reference sequence). The CDR3 spans 15 residues. The CDR3 DNA reads as TGTGCCAGTAGTGCGGACCGGAGCTCCTACAATGAGCAGTTCTTC. It codes for CASSADRSSYNEQFF.

The chain employs TRBV25-1 and TRBJ2-7; 9 positions match TRBD1. CDR3 length equals 17 residues. CDR1 is MGHDK and CDR2 is SYGVNS in the germline V gene. Trimming at V came to 6 bases and at J to 3 bases, leaving 15 bases not matched to a gene. CDR3 sequence: CASSGTGPTKNFYEQYF. The CDR3 bases are TGTGCCAGCAGCGGGACAGGGCCTACCAAAAATTTCTACGAGCAGTACTTC.

The chain couples TRBV6-1 to TRBJ1-3; D unclear. Per the germline V gene, CDR1 is MNHNS and CDR2 is SASEGT. This CDR3 is 12 amino acids long. Trimming took off 10 bases at V and 0 bases at J, with 7 bases between the two ends. This CDR3 is CATSSSGNTIYF. The CDR3 DNA is TGTGCCACCTCGAGCTCTGGAAACACCATATATTTT.

The sample holds one count of this clone. This chain uses TRBV2 with TRBJ2-1; D possibly corresponds to TRBD1 (6 bases). Germline CDR1 SNHLY, CDR2 FYNNEI. The CDR3 extends over 15 amino acids. The V and J ends lost 5 bases and 8 bases respectively, with 19 bases between them. The CDR3 nucleotides are TGTGCCAGCAGTCAGGGGTCGGGACCGAGAGATGAGCAGTTCTTC. Protein sequence: CASSQGSGPRDEQFF.

The V call is TRBV7-3, the J call TRBJ2-7, with TRBD1 identical over 8 bases. The germline CDR1 and CDR2 sequences are SGHTA and FQGTGA. V lost 8 bases to trimming and J lost 6 bases; unmatched junction nucleotides: 6. The CDR3 extends over 12 amino acids. CDR3 residues: CASGPGGIEQYF. DNA for the CDR3: TGTGCCAGCGGACCAGGGGGCATCGAGCAGTACTTC.

The chain employs TRBV30 and TRBJ2-5, with TRBD2 identical over 9 bases. The CDR3 has 14 amino acids. Germline assignment: CDR1 GTSNPN and CDR2 SVGIG (reference sequence). V shed 5 bases and J 4 bases; nucleotides not matched to a gene: 8. In nucleotides, the CDR3 is TGTGCCTGGGGCGGGGGGGCCCTATCAGAGACCCAGTACTTC. Protein sequence: CAWGGGALSETQYF. Variable domain in full (rest from reference TRBV30 and TRBJ2-5): SQTIHQWPATLVQPVGSPLSLECTVEGTSNPNLYWYRQAAGRGLQLLFYSVGIGQISSEVPQNLSASRPQDRQFILSSKKLLLSDSGFYLCAWGGGALSETQYFGPGTRLLVL.

The V call is TRBV28, the J call TRBJ2-3; TRBD2 matches 7 bases. Germline CDR1 MDHEN, CDR2 SYDVKM. The CDR3 has 15 amino acids. Trimming removed 5 bases from V and 5 bases from J; junction bases left unmatched: 10. Here the CDR3 DNA reads TGTGCCAGCAGTCTAATACTAGCGACAGAAGATACGCAGTATTTT. Translating gives CASSLILATEDTQYF.

The chain recombines TRBV7-9 with TRBJ2-7; 12 bases match TRBD2. This CDR3 contains 16 residues. The germline CDR1 and CDR2 sequences are SEHNR and FQNEAQ (reference sequence). With V trimmed by 5 bases and J by 7 bases, 12 bases remained unmatched. The CDR3 DNA is TGTGCCAGCAGCAGCAAAGGACTAGCGGGACTACGTGAGCAGTACTTC. Amino acids: CASSSKGLAGLREQYF.

The V and J genes are TRBV5-1 and TRBJ1-4, with D possibly being TRBD1 (5 bases). V was shortened by 3 bases and J by 7 bases, with 13 bases between the two germline ends. This CDR3 is built from 14 residues. CDR1 SGHRS and CDR2 YFSETQ come from the germline V gene. Here the CDR3 reads CASSSRAGGEKLFF. CDR3 DNA sequence: TGCGCCAGCAGCTCCCGGGCCGGGGGTGAAAAACTGTTTTTT. Complete variable domain (other parts from reference TRBV5-1 and TRBJ1-4): KAGVTQTPRYLIKTRGQQVTLSCSPISGHRSVSWYQQTPGQGLQFLFEYFSETQRNKGNFPGRFSGRQFSNSRSEMNVSTLELGDSALYLCASSSRAGGEKLFFGSGTQLSVL.

The chain has TRBV30 and TRBJ1-5; D may be TRBD1 (6 bases). Germline V gene data show CDR1 as GTSNPN and CDR2 as SVGIG (reference sequence). V was shortened by 4 bases and J by 5 bases, with 12 bases between the two germline ends. This CDR3 has 13 residues. The CDR3 protein is CAWNHRAYQPQHF. The CDR3 coding sequence is TGTGCCTGGAATCACAGGGCATATCAGCCCCAGCATTTT.

This chain uses TRBV4-3 with TRBJ2-5, with D possibly TRBD2 on 6 matching bases. CDR1 and CDR2 (germline): LGHNA, YSLEER. There are 18 residues in the CDR3. The ends were cut back, 1 base at V and 5 bases at J, with 23 bases in the middle. The CDR3 bases are TGCGCCAGCAGCCAAGGATTGTTGACGGGGGTAGGGTGGGAGACCCAGTACTTC. It yields the protein CASSQGLLTGVGWETQYF.

The V gene is TRBV27, the J gene TRBJ2-7; D is ambiguous. Per the germline V gene, CDR1 is MNHEY and CDR2 is SMNVEV (reference sequence). The CDR3 sequence is 15 residues long. The V and J ends lost 0 bases and 0 bases respectively, with 9 bases between them. The CDR3 loop is CASSLSDHSSYEQYF. The DNA for the CDR3 is TGTGCCAGCAGTTTATCGGACCATAGCTCCTACGAGCAGTACTTC.

V and J are TRBV18 and TRBJ1-5; 11 bases line up with TRBD1. The CDR3 runs to 15 residues. Losses at the gene ends were 3 bases for V and 4 bases for J; bases not matched to a gene: 2. The germline V gene encodes CDR1 KGHSH and CDR2 LQKENI. CDR3 loop: CASSPGTGGNQPQHF. As DNA, the CDR3 is TGTGCCAGCTCACCCGGGACAGGGGGTAATCAGCCCCAGCATTTT.

The rearrangement joins TRBV21-1 to TRBJ2-1; the D segment call TRBD2 is taken from the table without a DNA check. TRBV21-1 corresponds to a pseudogene. This CDR3 has 13 amino acids. The CDR3 protein is CASSKVGGNEQFF. The CDR3 DNA is TGTGCCAGCAGCAAAGTCGGGGGAAATGAGCAGTTCTTC.

V is TRBV7-2 and J is TRBJ2-2; tentatively, D is TRBD1 or TRBD2 (5 bases each). V was shortened by 5 bases and J by 7 bases, with 11 bases between the two germline ends. The CDR3 is 13 residues long. Per the germline V gene, CDR1 is SGHTA and CDR2 is FQGNSA. The chain's CDR3 is CASSRDPIGELFF. The DNA of the CDR3 is TGTGCCAGCAGCCGGGACCCCATCGGGGAGCTGTTTTTT.

This clone was counted a few times. This chain links TRBV4-2 with TRBJ2-7, with TRBD2 matching 8 bases. CDR3 length: 14 amino acids. V was clipped by 4 bases and J by 0 bases; unmatched bases: 2. Germline assignment: CDR1 LGHNA and CDR2 YNFKEQ. The CDR3 is CASSPAGGSYEQYF. CDR3 DNA: TGTGCCAGCAGCCCGGCGGGGGGCTCCTACGAGCAGTACTTC.

The chain combines TRBV20-1 with TRBJ2-1; D ambiguous. The V gene's germline CDR1 is DFQATT and CDR2 SNEGSKA (reference sequence). This CDR3 has 11 residues. The germline V and J ends were trimmed by 5 bases and 5 bases, with 7 bases remaining between them. This chain's CDR3 is CSAQAHNEQFF. The CDR3 DNA follows: TGCAGTGCTCAGGCGCACAATGAGCAGTTCTTC.

The chain is built from TRBV5-5 and TRBJ2-3, with D maybe TRBD1 (8 bases). CDR3 length: 16 amino acids. CDR1 is SGHKS, CDR2 YYEKEE, per germline (reference sequence). The V end was cut by 6 bases, the J end by 5 bases, with 22 bases between. CDR3 loop: CASTFPYRGGGDTQYF. CDR3 nucleotides: TGTGCCAGCACCTTCCCTTACAGGGGGGGAGGAGATACGCAGTATTTT.

This clone has just a few counts. The chain joins TRBV27 to TRBJ1-2; D gene uncertain. The V and J ends lost 5 bases and 1 base respectively, with 11 bases between them. CDR1 is MNHEY and CDR2 is SMNVEV in the germline V gene (reference sequence). This CDR3 is 14 amino acids long. CDR3 bases: TGTGCCAGCAGTCCCCATCCCGATAACTATGGCTACACCTTC. This translates into CASSPHPDNYGYTF.

The chain uses TRBV4-2 and TRBJ1-2; unclear D gene. CDR1 and CDR2 (germline): LGHNA, YNFKEQ. The V and J ends lost 0 bases and 5 bases respectively, with 4 bases between them. The CDR3 runs to 12 residues. In DNA, the CDR3 is TGTGCCAGCAGCCAAGAGGGGTATGGCTACACCTTC. Its protein is CASSQEGYGYTF.

V usage is TRBV27 and J usage is TRBJ2-3; D uncertain. Germline V gene sequence: CDR1 MNHEY, CDR2 SMNVEV (reference sequence). This CDR3 region has 15 residues. V gave up 0 bases and J gave up 2 bases, with 9 bases separating them. CDR3 loop: CASSLSKATTDTQYF. The CDR3 bases are TGTGCCAGCAGTTTATCGAAGGCCACCACAGATACGCAGTATTTT.